This entry lists 22 T cell receptor beta chains sequenced from one sample in a study of cytomegalovirus exposure and HLA in healthy donors. PCR used 60 Vbeta primers and 13 Jbeta primers. This table comes from immunoSEQ multiplex PCR, and its TCRdb copy is limited to in-frame clones, with some not included. The repertoire holds roughly 140,000 clones, with less than 65% as singletons. The sequencing sample was made of PBMCs. The receptors were sampled from a woman aged 30 to 39 in good health and CMV-seropositive.

This clone has more than one count but fewer than ten. The rearrangement uses TRBV4-2 and TRBJ1-1; TRBD1 is a possible D gene (6 bases). Between the trimmed V and J ends, which lost 3 bases and 12 bases, there was a span of 17 bases. The germline V gene has CDR1 LGHNA and CDR2 YNFKEQ. The length of the CDR3 is 13 residues. In nucleotides, the CDR3 is TGTGCCAGCAGCCAGGTGGGGGCAGCGCAAACTTTCTTT. Residues: CASSQVGAAQTFF.

The chain joins TRBV18 to TRBJ1-4; D gene uncertain. CDR1 is KGHSH, CDR2 LQKENI, per germline. Trimming removed 3 bases from V and 7 bases from J, with 9 bases in between. The CDR3 extends over 13 amino acids. This CDR3 reads CASSPNLSEKLFF. In DNA form, the CDR3 reads TGTGCCAGCTCACCTAATTTGAGTGAAAAACTGTTTTTT.

The CDR3 sequence is CASSLEAGAADTQYF. DNA for the CDR3: TGTGCCAGCAGCTTAGAAGCGGGAGCAGCAGATACGCAGTATTTT. The V gene is TRBV7-9, the J gene TRBJ2-3, with TRBD2 identical over 8 bases. Germline V gene data show CDR1 as SEHNR and CDR2 as FQNEAQ (reference sequence). V shed 1 base, J shed 4 bases, and the junction held 4 bases outside the gene matches. The CDR3 runs to 15 residues.

The gene calls are TRBV11-3 and TRBJ2-5; perhaps TRBD1 as D (5 bases). CDR1 is SGHNT, CDR2 YENEEA, per germline. V was pared by 0 bases and J by 1 base, with 12 bases between. The CDR3 length is 16 residues. This CDR3 is CASSLDQGSLQETQYF. The CDR3 nucleotides are TGTGCCAGCAGCTTAGATCAGGGTAGCCTCCAAGAGACCCAGTACTTC.

This clone turned up a few times. This sequence joins TRBV9 and TRBJ1-1; D unresolved. Germline CDR1 reads SGDLS; CDR2 reads YYNGEE. The ends were cut back, 0 bases at V and 12 bases at J, with 18 bases in the middle. This CDR3 region has 14 residues. CDR3 sequence: CASSVDGQISKPFF. The DNA of the CDR3 is TGTGCCAGCAGCGTAGATGGTCAAATCTCCAAGCCTTTCTTT.

The rearrangement uses TRBV27 and TRBJ2-7; TRBD1 aligns across 8 bases. CDR1 and CDR2 (germline): MNHEY, SMNVEV (reference sequence). With V trimmed by 2 bases and J by 2 bases, 2 bases remained unmatched. The CDR3 has 14 residues. The CDR3 reads CASSLDRGPYEQYF. Here the CDR3 DNA reads TGTGCCAGCAGTTTAGACAGGGGCCCCTACGAGCAGTACTTC.

The chain combines TRBV7-2 with TRBJ2-1; 10 nucleotides agree with TRBD2. This CDR3 contains 15 residues. CDR1 and CDR2 from the germline V gene are SGHTA and FQGNSA. The ends lost 1 base at V and 10 bases at J; junction bases unmatched: 7. The CDR3 sequence is CASSLGTSGIQEQFF. CDR3 nucleotide sequence: TGTGCCAGCAGCTTAGGTACTAGCGGGATTCAAGAGCAGTTCTTC. The entire variable domain, with the rest obtained from reference TRBV7-2 and TRBJ2-1, is as follows: GAGVSQSPSNKVTEKGKDVELRCDPISGHTALYWYRQSLGQGLEFLIYFQGNSAPDKSGLPSDRFSAERTGGSVSTLTIQRTQQEDSAVYLCASSLGTSGIQEQFFGPGTRLTVL.

This sequence joins TRBV4-1 and TRBJ1-5; D is unresolved. The CDR3 extends over 12 amino acids. Germline values: CDR1 MGHRA, CDR2 YSYEKL. Deletions cut 3 bases from V and 6 bases from J, with 6 bases between. DNA of the CDR3: TGCGCCAGCAGCCAGCGGGGTCAGCCCCAGCATTTT. It yields the protein CASSQRGQPQHF.

The chain couples TRBV29-1 to TRBJ1-2, with D maybe TRBD1 (6 bases). The CDR3 runs to 13 residues. Trimming stripped 2 bases from V and 3 bases from J, with 10 bases between. Germline V gene data show CDR1 as SQVTM and CDR2 as ANQGSEA. This CDR3 is CSVETGLYYGYTF. For the CDR3, the DNA is TGCAGCGTTGAAACAGGGCTTTACTATGGCTACACCTTC.

This clone has a single count. This rearrangement joins TRBV13 to TRBJ2-1, with 10 nucleotides matching TRBD2. The CDR3 is made up of 15 amino acids. The V gene's germline CDR1 is PRHDT and CDR2 FYEKMQ (reference sequence). The trim removed 6 bases at V and 7 bases at J, leaving 9 bases unmatched. CDR3: CASSIAGGGRNEQFF. The CDR3 DNA follows: TGTGCCAGCAGTATAGCGGGAGGTGGTAGGAATGAGCAGTTCTTC.

The V call is TRBV7-3, the J call TRBJ2-1; possible D gene TRBD2, 5 bases. Germline lookup yields CDR1 SGHTA and CDR2 FQGTGA. Deletions cut 2 bases from V and 2 bases from J, with 10 bases between. This CDR3 comprises 15 residues. The CDR3 coding sequence is TGTGCCAGCAGCTTACTCAACGGGGCCTACAATGAGCAGTTCTTC. It codes for CASSLLNGAYNEQFF.

The chain is built from TRBV5-1 and TRBJ2-5; 9 positions match TRBD2. With V trimmed by 2 bases and J by 4 bases, 9 bases remained unmatched. The CDR3 is made up of 16 amino acids. Germline V gene sequence: CDR1 SGHRS, CDR2 YFSETQ. In nucleotides, the CDR3 is TGCGCCAGCAGCTTCGTCGGGCGGGGGGGCGGAGAGACCCAGTACTTC. Protein sequence: CASSFVGRGGGETQYF.

This chain links TRBV7-9 with TRBJ2-5, with 12 bases matching TRBD2. Trimming took 4 bases from V and 3 from J; bases not matched to a gene: 9. Germline V gene data show CDR1 as SEHNR and CDR2 as FQNEAQ (reference sequence). The CDR3 contains 17 residues. CDR3 residues: CASSSTRLAGAKETQYF. The CDR3 region has the DNA TGTGCCAGCAGCTCGACCAGACTAGCGGGGGCCAAAGAGACCCAGTACTTC.

CDR3 region: CASSLEFGVEAFF. As DNA, the CDR3 is TGTGCCAGCAGCTTAGAGTTCGGGGTTGAAGCTTTCTTT. The J gene is TRBJ1-1, the V gene TRBV7-9, with D unclear. Trimming pared 1 base from V and 7 bases from J, leaving 10 bases between. Germline V gives CDR1 SEHNR, CDR2 FQNEAQ (reference sequence). This CDR3 is built from 13 residues.

The chain links TRBV5-1 to TRBJ1-2; 8 bases line up with TRBD1. The CDR3 is 17 amino acids. Per the germline V gene, CDR1 is SGHRS and CDR2 is YFSETQ. V lost 4 bases, J lost 6 bases, and 17 bases stayed unmatched. The CDR3 reads CASSRGTGGVLGNGYTF. Here the CDR3 DNA reads TGCGCCAGCAGCCGCGGGACAGGAGGGGTTTTGGGAAATGGCTACACCTTC. Using reference TRBV5-1 and TRBJ1-2 for the parts outside the CDR3, the full variable domain is KAGVTQTPRYLIKTRGQQVTLSCSPISGHRSVSWYQQTPGQGLQFLFEYFSETQRNKGNFPGRFSGRQFSNSRSEMNVSTLELGDSALYLCASSRGTGGVLGNGYTFGSGTRLTVV.

This chain links TRBV6-6 with TRBJ1-1; tentative D call: TRBD1 (5 bases). V was shortened by 2 bases and J by 4 bases, with 11 bases between the two germline ends. The CDR3 covers 14 residues. The germline V gene has CDR1 MNHNY and CDR2 SVGAGI (reference sequence). CDR3 residues: CASSYGAGPTEAFF. The CDR3 DNA is TGTGCCAGCAGTTACGGGGCAGGTCCCACTGAAGCTTTCTTT.

This clone has a handful of counts. The chain links TRBV27 to TRBJ2-7; 7 bases fit TRBD1. After removal of 7 bases from V and 6 bases from J, the junction contained 15 bases not matched to a gene. The CDR3 extends over 15 amino acids. Germline loops: CDR1 MNHEY, CDR2 SMNVEV (reference sequence). The CDR3 DNA reads TGTGCCAGCACTCTTATCCCGGGACAGAGAGGCGAGCAGTACTTC. Protein sequence: CASTLIPGQRGEQYF.

This clone has more than one count but fewer than ten. J is TRBJ2-5 and V is TRBV18, with TRBD1 as a possible D gene (7 bases). V lost 1 base to trimming and J lost 5 bases, with 11 bases between them. This CDR3 region has 14 residues. In germline, CDR1 is KGHSH, CDR2 LQKENI. The CDR3 protein is CASSPRRGEETQYF. The CDR3 coding sequence is TGTGCCAGCTCACCACGCAGGGGGGAGGAGACCCAGTACTTC.

This chain connects TRBV29-1 to TRBJ1-1; D gene unclear. The CDR3 runs to 9 residues. Trimming left V 7 bases short and J 10 bases short, with 10 bases between. Germline values: CDR1 SQVTM, CDR2 ANQGSEA. CDR3 amino acids: CSEPIRAFF. CDR3 nucleotide sequence: TGCAGCGAACCTATCCGAGCTTTCTTT.

V and J are TRBV6-5 and TRBJ1-1, with D possibly matching TRBD1 (6 bases). Germline values: CDR1 MNHEY, CDR2 SVGAGI. The V and J ends lost 4 bases and 1 base respectively, with 16 bases between them. The CDR3 is 16 amino acids. The CDR3 is CASSSRGGQQNTEAFF. The CDR3, as DNA: TGTGCCAGCAGTTCCCGCGGGGGGCAACAGAACACTGAAGCTTTCTTT.

This clone was picked up a small number of times. The chain recombines TRBV6-1 with TRBJ2-5, with D perhaps matching TRBD1 (6 bases). This CDR3 comprises 14 residues. Germline-derived CDR1 and CDR2 are MNHNS and SASEGT. The V gene lost 7 bases and the J gene lost 3 bases, with 15 bases spanning the gap. In DNA form, the CDR3 reads TGTGCCAGCACGTTACAGGGTGGGAAAGAGACCCAGTACTTC. Translating it yields CASTLQGGKETQYF.

The gene calls are TRBV13 and TRBJ2-7; TRBD1 aligns across 8 bases. The CDR3 has 15 residues. Germline V gene lookup returns CDR1 PRHDT and CDR2 FYEKMQ (reference sequence). The V gene end was trimmed by 5 bases and the J gene end by 0 bases; junction bases not matched to a gene: 6. CDR3 in amino acids: CASSPRDRSSYEQYF. The CDR3 region has the DNA TGTGCCAGCAGCCCACGGGACAGGAGCTCCTACGAGCAGTACTTC. Filled out from reference TRBV13 and TRBJ2-7, the complete variable domain reads AAGVIQSPRHLIKEKRETATLKCYPIPRHDTVYWYQQGPGQDPQFLISFYEKMQSDKGSIPDRFSAQQFSDYHSELNMSSLELGDSALYFCASSPRDRSSYEQYFGPGTRLTVT.